This T cell receptor (beta chain) was found in a study of blood T cell repertoires in COVID-19. In the study overall: Samples taken during acute and convalescent COVID-19 were collected in the United States, Italy and Spain. Sources were T cells, B-cell-depleted T cells, or PBMCs; the material itself was cDNA or gDNA.

This clone was seen a single time. The CDR3 length is 19 residues. Germline CDR1 reads MDHEN; CDR2 reads SYDVKM. Germline trimming cut 5 bases from V and 8 bases from J; bases unmatched to any gene: 18. Original data processing: By means of reference gene primer amplification, nucleated cell counts were estimated. Profiled with immunoSEQ multiplex PCR; TCRdb holds only in-frame clones, not every one. The V and J calls and clone size come from that table; D and trimming were worked out from the DNA. The sample lists fewer than 400,000 clones, about 90% occurring once. Seattle patients were enrolled during active infection and followed longitudinally.

The material sequenced was peripheral blood. The sequence came from a woman under 40 with COVID-19, enrolled during active disease. The chain carries TRBV28 and TRBJ2-1; 13 nucleotides align to TRBD2. The CDR3 DNA reads TGTGCCAGCAGTACACTTACGAGCAAACTAGCGGGAGGGCCGCATGAGCAGTTCTTC. Amino acids: CASSTLTSKLAGGPHEQFF. Drawing the rest from reference TRBV28 and TRBJ2-1, the complete variable domain is DVKVTQSSRYLVKRTGEKVFLECVQDMDHENMFWYRQDPGLGLRLIYFSYDVKMKEKGDIPEGYSVSREKKERFSLILESASTNQTSMYLCASSTLTSKLAGGPHEQFFGPGTRLTVL.